These 22 T cell receptor beta chains originate from one sample sequenced in a study of OX40 agonist ivuxolimab in advanced cancers. Profiling relied on immunoSEQ multiplex PCR, and the TCRdb table lists in-frame clones only, not all of them. The sample lists fewer than 70,000 clones; about 91% were seen once. Sequencing was performed on CD4+ or CD8+ T cells sorted from blood, taken in a trial of the OX40 agonist ivuxolimab. These receptors all come from an adult with an advanced solid tumor such as melanoma, head and neck, liver or kidney cancer.

V is TRBV13 and J is TRBJ2-4, with TRBD2 matching 7 bases. The CDR3 contains 13 residues. V lost 6 bases and J lost 4; bases outside the gene matches: 3. Germline loops: CDR1 PRHDT, CDR2 FYEKMQ (reference sequence). CDR3: CASRAGRKNIQYF. In DNA, the CDR3 is TGTGCCAGCAGAGCGGGACGGAAAAACATTCAGTACTTC.

About this clone: The junction does not match germline at one end; this may be a read error. This chain uses TRBV28 with TRBJ1-1; D remains unclear. This CDR3 is built from 13 residues. The germline CDR1 and CDR2 sequences are MDHEN and SYDVKM. The CDR3 DNA follows: TGTGCCACCAGTACGATCATGAACACTGAAGCTTTCTTT. Encoded protein: CATSTIMNTEAFF. The variable domain in full, with the rest retrieved from reference TRBV28 and TRBJ1-1, is DVKVTQSSRYLVKRTGEKVFLECVQDMDHENMFWYRQDPGLGLRLIYFSYDVKMKEKGDIPEGYSVSREKKERFSLILESASTNQTSMYLCATSTIMNTEAFFGQGTRLTVV.

This chain joins TRBV14 and TRBJ2-1, with TRBD2 identical over 9 bases. The CDR3 is made up of 17 amino acids. Germline CDR1 reads SGHDN; CDR2 reads FVKESK. J gave up 7 bases and V 0 bases, and 10 bases lay outside the gene matches. CDR3 sequence: CASSQDRGGRARNEQFF. CDR3 bases: TGTGCCAGCAGCCAAGATCGGGGCGGGAGGGCCCGGAATGAGCAGTTCTTC. Full variable domain (rest looked up from reference TRBV14 and TRBJ2-1): EAGVTQFPSHSVIEKGQTVTLRCDPISGHDNLYWYRRVMGKEIKFLLHFVKESKQDESGMPNNRFLAERTGGTYSTLKVQPAELEDSGVYFCASSQDRGGRARNEQFFGPGTRLTVL.

This sequence joins TRBV10-1 and TRBJ2-1, with 10 nucleotides matching TRBD2. The V gene's germline CDR1 is WNHNN and CDR2 SYGVQD (reference sequence). J was trimmed by 6 bases and V by 4 bases; bases with no gene match: 3. This CDR3 comprises 14 residues. The CDR3 sequence: CASSGPSGSNEQFF. In DNA form, the CDR3 reads TGCGCCAGCAGTGGGCCTAGCGGGAGCAATGAGCAGTTCTTC.

The V gene is TRBV7-2, the J gene TRBJ2-3; D is ambiguous. Per the germline V gene, CDR1 is SGHTA and CDR2 is FQGNSA. V lost 5 bases and J 3 bases, leaving 21 bases between the germline ends. This CDR3 region has 17 residues. CDR3 coding DNA: TGTGCCAGCAGCAATCCGCCGGCCTCTCTTATTACAGATACGCAGTATTTT. Translating gives CASSNPPASLITDTQYF.

This sequence joins TRBV19 and TRBJ1-1; no reliable D call. V lost 3 bases and J lost 11, with 16 bases in between. The CDR3 covers 13 residues. Germline lookup yields CDR1 LNHDA and CDR2 SQIVND (reference sequence). The CDR3 reads CASSMSAPVVAFF. CDR3 DNA sequence: TGTGCCAGTAGTATGTCAGCTCCGGTCGTTGCTTTCTTT.

CDR3 in DNA: TGTGCCTGGAGTGCAGGGACAGACAGGGGAAAACTGTTTTTT. This encodes CAWSAGTDRGKLFF. The V and J genes are TRBV30 and TRBJ1-4, with 8 bases fitting TRBD1. Germline values: CDR1 GTSNPN, CDR2 SVGIG (reference sequence). This CDR3 is built from 14 residues. The junction had 8 bases not matched to a gene; V was cut back by 1 base and J by 10 bases.

Only one count was recorded for this clone. V is TRBV10-3 and J is TRBJ2-3; TRBD2 matches at 14 bases. The CDR3 is made up of 17 amino acids. The V segment lost 6 bases and the J segment 2 bases; nucleotides outside the gene matches: 7. In germline, CDR1 is ENHRY, CDR2 SYGVKD. The CDR3 reads CAIRKGTSGSSTDTQYF. The CDR3 coding sequence is TGTGCCATCAGAAAAGGGACTAGCGGGAGTTCCACAGATACGCAGTATTTT.

The rearrangement joins TRBV18 to TRBJ2-5, with D possibly being TRBD2 (6 bases). The CDR3 extends over 15 amino acids. V dropped 4 bases and J dropped 1 base, with 13 bases sitting between them. Germline V lookup: CDR1 KGHSH, CDR2 LQKENI. The CDR3 DNA follows: TGTGCCAGCTCACTAGGCGGGACCCTCCAAGAGACCCAGTACTTC. Encoded protein: CASSLGGTLQETQYF.

This chain's CDR3 is CASSQARGRITEAFF. The CDR3 DNA sequence: TGTGCCAGCAGCCAAGCAAGGGGGCGGATCACTGAAGCTTTCTTT. V gene TRBV14 combines with J gene TRBJ1-1; 7 nucleotides line up with TRBD1. The length of the CDR3 is 15 residues. After removal of 1 base from V and 4 bases from J, the junction contained 6 bases not matched to a gene. Germline V gene sequence: CDR1 SGHDN, CDR2 FVKESK.

Comment on this clone: The identical CDR3 is also encoded by other nucleotide sequences in the sample. The J gene is TRBJ2-1, the V gene TRBV30; D not certain. V was shortened by 3 bases and J by 2 bases, with 2 bases between the two germline ends. The CDR3 extends over 11 amino acids. Germline V lookup: CDR1 GTSNPN, CDR2 SVGIG (reference sequence). The CDR3 loop is CAWRTYNEQFF. The CDR3 DNA reads as TGTGCCTGGAGGACCTACAATGAGCAGTTCTTC.

The chain has TRBV5-4 and TRBJ2-7; D not resolved. CDR1 SGHNT and CDR2 YYREEE come from the germline V gene (reference sequence). Deletions cut 2 bases from V and 2 bases from J, with 8 bases between. The CDR3 has 13 residues. The chain's CDR3 is CASSFPFAYEQYF. The DNA of the CDR3 is TGTGCCAGCAGCTTTCCTTTCGCCTACGAGCAGTACTTC.

V usage is TRBV7-2 and J usage is TRBJ2-3; TRBD2 agrees at 12 bases. Trimming removed 5 bases from V and 5 bases from J; junction bases left unmatched: 11. The CDR3 length is 17 residues. CDR1 is SGHTA and CDR2 is FQGNSA in the germline V gene. The CDR3 DNA reads as TGTGCCAGCAGCCGCCAGACTAGCGGGAGCCGCGGAGATACGCAGTATTTT. Translating gives CASSRQTSGSRGDTQYF.

The CDR3 nucleotides read TGTGCCAGCTTGGGACAGATAACCTACAATGAGCAGTTCTTC. Residues: CASLGQITYNEQFF. The rearrangement links TRBV2 to TRBJ2-1; 7 bases agree with TRBD1. Germline CDR1 SNHLY, CDR2 FYNNEI. This CDR3 is built from 14 residues. Unmatched junction bases numbered 6, after V lost 8 bases and J lost 2 bases.

V and J are TRBV5-5 and TRBJ2-1; possibly TRBD1 for D (5 bases). The CDR3 has 14 amino acids. Germline lookup yields CDR1 SGHKS and CDR2 YYEKEE (reference sequence). The ends were cut back, 0 bases at V and 9 bases at J, with 13 bases in the middle. CDR3 in amino acids: CASSLGAGISEQFF. In nucleotides, the CDR3 is TGTGCCAGCAGCTTGGGGGCAGGGATAAGTGAGCAGTTCTTC.

The chain uses TRBV5-1 and TRBJ1-1; D unclear. The CDR3 covers 16 residues. The germline V and J ends were trimmed by 5 bases and 0 bases, with 17 bases remaining between them. The germline CDR1 and CDR2 sequences are SGHRS and YFSETQ. The CDR3 sequence is CASRGWWQGVNTEAFF. The CDR3 DNA reads TGCGCCAGCAGGGGTTGGTGGCAAGGCGTGAACACTGAAGCTTTCTTT. The full variable domain, rest sourced from reference TRBV5-1 and TRBJ1-1, is KAGVTQTPRYLIKTRGQQVTLSCSPISGHRSVSWYQQTPGQGLQFLFEYFSETQRNKGNFPGRFSGRQFSNSRSEMNVSTLELGDSALYLCASRGWWQGVNTEAFFGQGTRLTVV.

The chain couples TRBV5-4 to TRBJ2-7, with D perhaps given as TRBD1 or TRBD2 (6 bases each). Germline-derived CDR1 and CDR2 are SGHNT and YYREEE (reference sequence). The CDR3 totals 15 residues. V was cut by 4 bases and J by 3 bases, with 17 bases left in between. The CDR3 DNA follows: TGTGCCAGCAGCGCGAGCTCGGGGGCTCACTACGAGCAGTACTTC. Translated, it gives CASSASSGAHYEQYF. Drawing the rest from reference TRBV5-4 and TRBJ2-7, the complete variable domain is ETGVTQSPTHLIKTRGQQVTLRCSSQSGHNTVSWYQQALGQGPQFIFQYYREEENGRGNFPPRFSGLQFPNYSSELNVNALELDDSALYLCASSASSGAHYEQYFGPGTRLTVT.

The chain combines TRBV7-9 with TRBJ2-7, with TRBD2 matching 9 bases. The CDR3 has 15 residues. After removal of 7 bases from V and 5 bases from J, the junction contained 12 bases not matched to a gene. Germline CDR1 SEHNR, CDR2 FQNEAQ (reference sequence). The chain's CDR3 is CASTNIGGGVDEQYF. CDR3 DNA sequence: TGTGCCAGCACTAACATCGGCGGGGGGGTGGACGAGCAGTACTTC.

This sequence joins TRBV27 and TRBJ2-1; 7 nucleotides match TRBD2. This CDR3 is 15 amino acids long. The V and J ends lost 6 bases and 9 bases, in that order; junction bases with no gene match: 14. CDR1 is MNHEY and CDR2 is SMNVEV in the germline V gene (reference sequence). CDR3 sequence reads: CASSRGDALSGEQFF. The CDR3 DNA reads as TGTGCCAGCAGCCGGGGGGACGCCCTGTCTGGTGAGCAGTTCTTC.

This sequence joins TRBV5-1 and TRBJ2-7, with D possibly matching TRBD1 (7 bases). The CDR3 totals 15 residues. The ends were cut back, 5 bases at V and 0 bases at J, with 15 bases in the middle. Germline loops: CDR1 SGHRS, CDR2 YFSETQ. The DNA for the CDR3 is TGCGCCAGCAGGTGGAGGGACAGAAGCTCCTACGAGCAGTACTTC. Its translation is CASRWRDRSSYEQYF.

This chain uses TRBV5-6 with TRBJ2-5; the match to TRBD1 covers 12 bases. Losses at the gene ends were 3 bases for V and 4 bases for J; bases not matched to a gene: 4. This CDR3 is built from 15 residues. Germline-derived CDR1 and CDR2 are SGHDT and YYEEEE. This CDR3 is CASSWGQGARETQYF. The CDR3 DNA is TGTGCCAGCAGCTGGGGACAGGGGGCTCGAGAGACCCAGTACTTC.

The chain has TRBV27 and TRBJ1-5; D is unresolved. Germline loops: CDR1 MNHEY, CDR2 SMNVEV (reference sequence). This CDR3 has 13 residues. V was shortened by 3 bases and J by 5 bases, with 8 bases between the two germline ends. The CDR3 region is CASSFDRYQPQHF. CDR3 nucleotide sequence: TGTGCCAGCAGTTTTGATCGTTATCAGCCCCAGCATTTT.